This TCR beta chain was profiled in a study of vaccination effects on CD4 cells after COVID-19. CD4+ T cell isolation took place after less than 13 days of culture. BNT162b2 vaccine or mRNA-1273 vaccine was given to participants in two doses. With regard to this clone: Antigen unknown.

Germline CDR1 reads SGHRS; CDR2 reads YFSETQ. V lost 4 bases to trimming and J lost 1 base; unmatched junction nucleotides: 9. CDR3 size: 16 residues. Repertoires were generated with immunoSEQ multiplex PCR, while TCRdb's copy carries only in-frame clones and drops some. This table holds approximately 74,000 clones, around 73% found once. Sequenced material: CD4+ T cells from PBMCs cultured without peptide, taken after COVID-19 vaccination. The chain combines TRBV5-1 with TRBJ1-1; TRBD1 matches 8 bases. The TCR comes from a human donor who received a COVID-19 vaccine. The CDR3 here is CASSPLDRAANTEAFF. Here the CDR3 DNA reads TGCGCCAGCAGCCCCCTGGACAGGGCTGCGAACACTGAAGCTTTCTTT.